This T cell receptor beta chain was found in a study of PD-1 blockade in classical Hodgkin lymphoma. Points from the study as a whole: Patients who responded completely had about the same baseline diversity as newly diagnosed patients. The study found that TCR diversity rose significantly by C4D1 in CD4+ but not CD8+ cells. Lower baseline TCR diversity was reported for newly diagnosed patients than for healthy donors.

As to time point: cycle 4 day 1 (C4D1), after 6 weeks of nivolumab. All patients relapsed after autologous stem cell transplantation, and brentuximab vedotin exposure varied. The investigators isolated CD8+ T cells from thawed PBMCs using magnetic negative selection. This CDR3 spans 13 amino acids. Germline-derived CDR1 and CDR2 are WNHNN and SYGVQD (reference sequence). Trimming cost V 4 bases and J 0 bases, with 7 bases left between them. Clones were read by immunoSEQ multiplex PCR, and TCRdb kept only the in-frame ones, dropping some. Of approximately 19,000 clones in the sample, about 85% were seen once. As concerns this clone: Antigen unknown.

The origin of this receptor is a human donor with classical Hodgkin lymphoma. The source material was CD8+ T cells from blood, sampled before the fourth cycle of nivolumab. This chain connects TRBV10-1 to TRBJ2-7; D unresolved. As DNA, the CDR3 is TGCGCCAGCAGTGGTCAGGACTCCTACGAGCAGTACTTC. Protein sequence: CASSGQDSYEQYF.